This T cell receptor beta chain is drawn from a study of T cell changes during pregnancy in multiple sclerosis. Sequenced by immunoSEQ multiplex PCR; TCRdb stores in-frame clones only, minus some. Of about 31,000 clones listed, about nine tenths are singletons. The CDR3 runs to 15 residues. V dropped 5 bases and J dropped 4; count of bases not matched to a gene: 0. The germline V gene has CDR1 MNHEY and CDR2 SVGAGI. The chain has TRBV6-5 and TRBJ2-1; 15 nucleotides line up with TRBD2. The starting material was CD8+ T cells from peripheral blood mononuclear cells, obtained in the second trimester of pregnancy. The source of this sequence is a female donor with multiple sclerosis, enrolled in a pregnancy study. CDR3 nucleotides: TGTGCCAGCAGTGGACTAGCGGGAGGGTACAATGAGCAGTTCTTC. Its protein product is CASSGLAGGYNEQFF.